The 3 T cell receptor beta chains given below trace back to one sample, sequenced in a study of T cell changes during pregnancy in multiple sclerosis. This table comes from immunoSEQ multiplex PCR, and its TCRdb copy is limited to in-frame clones, with some not included. The data show around 52,000 clones, around 92% seen once. The sample was CD4+ T cells from peripheral blood mononuclear cells, taken after pregnancy. These receptor sequences come from a female donor in good health, enrolled as a control in a pregnancy study.

This clone was seen only once. The J gene is TRBJ1-2, the V gene TRBV7-2, with D perhaps matching TRBD1 (5 bases). This CDR3 is built from 14 residues. Per germline, CDR1 SGHTA and CDR2 FQGNSA. The V and J ends lost 1 base and 7 bases respectively, with 13 bases between them. The CDR3 loop reads CASSLEGEGVGYTF. CDR3 in DNA: TGTGCCAGCAGCTTAGAAGGGGAGGGCGTTGGCTACACCTTC.

The chain has TRBV7-3 and TRBJ2-7; D is undetermined. The CDR3 has 12 amino acids. V was clipped by 0 bases and J by 4 bases, with 4 bases between them. Germline CDR1 is SGHTA and CDR2 is FQGTGA. The CDR3, as DNA: TGTGCCAGCAGCTTAACACAGTACGAGCAGTACTTC. Translation: CASSLTQYEQYF.

V usage is TRBV4-3 and J usage is TRBJ1-1; TRBD1 agrees at 7 bases. Germline V gene lookup returns CDR1 LGHNA and CDR2 YSLEER. V lost 0 bases and J lost 4; bases outside the gene matches: 5. This CDR3 has 15 amino acids. CDR3 sequence reads: CASSQDRRTGTEAFF. CDR3 DNA: TGCGCCAGCAGCCAAGATCGCCGGACAGGCACTGAAGCTTTCTTT.